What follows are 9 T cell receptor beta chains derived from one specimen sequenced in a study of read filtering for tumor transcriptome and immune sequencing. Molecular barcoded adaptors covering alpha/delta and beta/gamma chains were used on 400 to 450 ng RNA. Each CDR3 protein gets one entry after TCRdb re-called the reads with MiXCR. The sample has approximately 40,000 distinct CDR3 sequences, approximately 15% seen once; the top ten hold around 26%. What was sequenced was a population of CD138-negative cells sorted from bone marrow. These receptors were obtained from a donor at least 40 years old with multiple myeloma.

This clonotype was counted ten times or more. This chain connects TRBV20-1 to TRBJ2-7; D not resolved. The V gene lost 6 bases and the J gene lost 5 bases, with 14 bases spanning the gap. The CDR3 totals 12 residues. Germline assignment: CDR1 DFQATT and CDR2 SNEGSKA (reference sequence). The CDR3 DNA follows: TGCAGTGCAACCGACGGGTCTGACGAGCAGTACTTC. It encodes CSATDGSDEQYF.

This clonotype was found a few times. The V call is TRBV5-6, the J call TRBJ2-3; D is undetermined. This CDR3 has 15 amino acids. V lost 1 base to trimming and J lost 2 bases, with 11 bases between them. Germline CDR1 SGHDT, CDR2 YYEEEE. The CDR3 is CASSLQFVDTDTQYF. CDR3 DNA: TGTGCCAGCAGCTTGCAGTTCGTCGACACAGATACGCAGTATTTT.

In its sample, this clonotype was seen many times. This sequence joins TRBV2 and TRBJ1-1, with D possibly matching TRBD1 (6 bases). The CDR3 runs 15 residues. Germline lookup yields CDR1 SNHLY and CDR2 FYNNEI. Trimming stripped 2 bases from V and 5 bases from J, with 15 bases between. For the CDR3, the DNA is TGTGCCAGCAGTGAAATGGCAGGGGTCATAACTGAAGCTTTCTTT. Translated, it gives CASSEMAGVITEAFF.

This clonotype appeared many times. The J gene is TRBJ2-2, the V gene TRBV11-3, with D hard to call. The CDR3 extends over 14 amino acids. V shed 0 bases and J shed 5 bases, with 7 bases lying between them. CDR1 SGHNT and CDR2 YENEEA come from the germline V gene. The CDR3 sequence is CASSLDSRTGELFF. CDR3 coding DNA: TGTGCCAGCAGCTTAGATAGTAGGACCGGGGAGCTGTTTTTT.

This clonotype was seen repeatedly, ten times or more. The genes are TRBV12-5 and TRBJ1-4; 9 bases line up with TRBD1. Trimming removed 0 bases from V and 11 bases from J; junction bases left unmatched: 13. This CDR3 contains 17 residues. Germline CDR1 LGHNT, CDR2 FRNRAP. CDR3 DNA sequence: TGTGCTAGTGGTTTGGTACTGACAGGGGGAGGGGTCGCTAAACTGTTTTTT. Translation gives CASGLVLTGGGVAKLFF.

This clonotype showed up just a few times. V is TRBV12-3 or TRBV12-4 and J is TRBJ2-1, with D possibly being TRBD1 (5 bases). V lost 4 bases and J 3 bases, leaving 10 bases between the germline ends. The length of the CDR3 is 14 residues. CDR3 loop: CASSSPTDYNEQFF. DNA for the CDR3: TGTGCCAGCAGTTCGCCGACAGACTACAATGAGCAGTTCTTC.

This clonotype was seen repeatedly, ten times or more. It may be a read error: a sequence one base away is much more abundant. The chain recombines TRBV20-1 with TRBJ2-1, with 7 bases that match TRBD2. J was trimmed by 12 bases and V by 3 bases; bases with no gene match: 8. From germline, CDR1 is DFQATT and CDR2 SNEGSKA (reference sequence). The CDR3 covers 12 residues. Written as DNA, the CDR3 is TGCAGTGCTAGGCGGGAGATCTATGGGCAGTTCTTC. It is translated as CSARREIYGQFF.

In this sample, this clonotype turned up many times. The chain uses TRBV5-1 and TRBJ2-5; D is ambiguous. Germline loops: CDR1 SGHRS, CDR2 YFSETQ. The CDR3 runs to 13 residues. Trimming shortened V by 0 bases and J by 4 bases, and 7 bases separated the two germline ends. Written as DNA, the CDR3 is TGCGCCAGCAGCTTGGGAGCCCGAGAGACCCAGTACTTC. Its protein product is CASSLGARETQYF.

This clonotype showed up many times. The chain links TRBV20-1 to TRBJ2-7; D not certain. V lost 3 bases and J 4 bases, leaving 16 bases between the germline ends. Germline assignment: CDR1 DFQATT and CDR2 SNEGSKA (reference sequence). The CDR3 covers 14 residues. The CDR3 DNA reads TGCAGTGCTAGGCCGACTGGATCAGTGTACGAGCAGTACTTC. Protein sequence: CSARPTGSVYEQYF.